This TCR beta chain emerged from a study of shared clonotypes between healthy human individuals. The authors divided CD4+ cells into CD45RA+ naive and CD45RA-negative memory subsets. To note about this clone: Its antigen is as yet unknown.

It was across several immunoSEQ plates that each subset's genomic DNA was evenly split. Profiled with immunoSEQ multiplex PCR; TCRdb holds only in-frame clones, not every one. This table holds about a million clones, roughly 72% found once. Points from the study as a whole: Non-shared clonotypes showed lower generation probabilities than clonotypes common to all four donors.

In germline, CDR1 is LNHNV, CDR2 YYDKDF (reference sequence). CDR3 length: 16 amino acids. V was clipped by 2 bases and J by 7 bases, with 17 bases between them. V usage is TRBV15 and J usage is TRBJ1-4; D might be TRBD1 (5 bases). Material for sequencing was memory CD4+ T cells sorted from blood. Documented subset: CD45RA-negative fraction. This clonotype originated in a man between 18 and 29 years old in good health. Written as DNA, the CDR3 is TGTGCCACCAGCAGAACAACTCTGGGCGGGGGTGAAAAACTGTTTTTT. As protein: CATSRTTLGGGEKLFF. Based on the CDR3 plus reference TRBV15 and TRBJ1-4, the full variable domain is DAMVIQNPRYQVTQFGKPVTLSCSQTLNHNVMYWYQQKSSQAPKLLFHYYDKDFNNEADTPDNFQSRRPNTSFCFLDIRSPGLGDTAMYLCATSRTTLGGGEKLFFGSGTQLSVL.